The clone carrying this T cell receptor (beta chain) was seen repeatedly, ten times or more. This specimen belongs to a study of T cells in Graves' hyperthyroidism and ophthalmopathy. CDR3 size: 15 residues. The V end lost 4 bases, the J end lost 7 bases, and 15 bases lay between the germline ends. The germline V gene encodes CDR1 SGHRS and CDR2 YFSETQ. Newly diagnosed patients aged 18 to 65 had hyperthyroidism of under 2 months' duration. Amplification of TCR beta CDR3 regions was performed using RNA transcripts as template. During a first-round RT-PCR of the TCR CDR3, the HTBI primer set was used. TCRdb re-derived calls from the multiplex PCR reads in MiXCR, one entry per CDR3 protein. Of around 420,000 distinct CDR3 sequences in the sample, around 14% were seen once.

The J gene is TRBJ1-6, the V gene TRBV5-1, with a possible D match to TRBD1 (5 bases). Sample: blood. This clonotype was sampled from a woman aged 18 to 35 with Graves' hyperthyroidism. The CDR3 nucleotides are TGCGCCAGCAGCCTCGACGGGACTCCCAATTCACCCCTCCACTTT. Its translation: CASSLDGTPNSPLHF.